The text below deals with one T cell receptor beta chain. Its matching antigen is unknown. From the reads, TCRdb called clonotypes with MiXCR, one entry per CDR3 protein. The table lists some 680,000 distinct CDR3 sequences, 35% to 40% of them singletons. This specimen comes from a study of T cell repertoires in cytomegalovirus infection. Study at large: CMV infection plus the matching HLA type was flagged by public TCR beta signatures. General study findings and limits: HLA-C-restricted CMV clonotypes gave the most frequent clonotype in two of eight donors. Adding up the frequency of public TCR beta families identified people who carried CMV plus the relevant HLA.

The CDR3 runs to 13 residues. Germline-derived CDR1 and CDR2 are LNHDA and SQIVND (reference sequence). Trimming took off 5 bases at V and 4 bases at J, with 12 bases between the two ends. The chain carries TRBV19 and TRBJ2-7; D possibly corresponds to TRBD2 (5 bases). Specimen: PBMCs. The clonotype was recovered from a human donor in good health (CMV status not recorded). Some clones in this sample may be carry-over from other donors' samples. CDR3 region: CASSPSGLYEQYF. CDR3 in DNA: TGTGCCAGTAGTCCCAGCGGCCTTTACGAGCAGTACTTC.